The entry below gives a single TCR beta chain sequence along with its context. Under the authors' procedure: Using reference gene primer amplification, nucleated cell counts were estimated. Sequencing was performed with immunoSEQ multiplex PCR; in TCRdb, only in-frame clones are kept and a portion is missing. The V and J calls and clone size are taken from that table; D and trimming were inferred from the DNA. This sample carries 30,000 to 40,000 clones, more than 60% of them seen once, and the ten largest clones take roughly 14%. This record comes from a study of blood T cell repertoires in COVID-19. The CDR3 length is 15 residues. Looked up from germline, CDR1 is SEHNR and CDR2 is FQNEAQ (reference sequence). V lost 3 bases, J lost 3 bases, and 5 bases stayed unmatched.

This TCR came from a man aged 80 or over with active or convalescent COVID-19. Sequencing was carried out using peripheral blood. This rearrangement joins TRBV7-9 to TRBJ2-7; 10 bases are a match to TRBD1. The CDR3 DNA follows: TGTGCCAGCAGCTTGACAGGGGGCCGACACTACGAGCAGTACTTC. It specifies CASSLTGGRHYEQYF. Full variable domain (remainder filled in from reference TRBV7-9 and TRBJ2-7): DTGVSQNPRHKITKRGQNVTFRCDPISEHNRLYWYRQTLGQGPEFLTYFQNEAQLEKSRLLSDRFSAERPKGSFSTLEIQRTEQGDSAMYLCASSLTGGRHYEQYFGPGTRLTVT.